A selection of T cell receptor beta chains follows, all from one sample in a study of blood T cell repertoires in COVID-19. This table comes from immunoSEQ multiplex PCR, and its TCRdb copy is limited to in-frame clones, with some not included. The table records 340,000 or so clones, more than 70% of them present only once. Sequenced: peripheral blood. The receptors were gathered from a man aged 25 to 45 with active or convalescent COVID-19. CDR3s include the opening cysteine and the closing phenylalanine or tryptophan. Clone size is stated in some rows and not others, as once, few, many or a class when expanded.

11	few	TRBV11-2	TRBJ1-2	CASKGNYGYTF
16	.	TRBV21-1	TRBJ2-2	CASSKVASGGHGELFF
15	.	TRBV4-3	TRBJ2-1	CASSQDGKSYNEQFF
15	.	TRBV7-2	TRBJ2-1	CASRPSVGGANEQFF
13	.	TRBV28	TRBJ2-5	CASIKGQEETQYF
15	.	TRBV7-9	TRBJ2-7	CASSFLSSGLYEQYF
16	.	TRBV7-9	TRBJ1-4	CASSPTSGHGNEKLFF
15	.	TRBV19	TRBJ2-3	CASSAQRPPWDTQYF
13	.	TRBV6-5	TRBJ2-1	CASKAGGRNEQFF
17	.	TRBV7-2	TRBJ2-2	CASSFWASGVNTGELFF
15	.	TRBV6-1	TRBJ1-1	CASSEWQGSGTEAFF
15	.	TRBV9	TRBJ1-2	CASSPPLTRAGGYTF
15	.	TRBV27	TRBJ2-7	CASRGLAGAPYEQYF
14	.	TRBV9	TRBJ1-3	CASSRDTSGNTIYF
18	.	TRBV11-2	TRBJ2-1	CASTPGTGVIISYNEQFF
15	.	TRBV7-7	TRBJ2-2	CASSLTSGRVGELFF
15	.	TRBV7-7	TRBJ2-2	CASSLSGANTGELFF
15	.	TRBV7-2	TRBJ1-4	CASSEQKATNEKLFF
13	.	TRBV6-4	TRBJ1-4	CASRGQGREKLFF
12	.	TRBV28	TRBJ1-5	CASHAGNQPQHF
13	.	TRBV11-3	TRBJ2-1	CASSRLESNEQFF
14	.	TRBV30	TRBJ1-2	CAWNQGGTDYGYTF
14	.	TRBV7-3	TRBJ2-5	CASSIGAGSKTQYF
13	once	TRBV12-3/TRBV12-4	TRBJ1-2	CASSSTVDYGYTF
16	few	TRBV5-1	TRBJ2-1	CASSPTGTSGDNEQFF
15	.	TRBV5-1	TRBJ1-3	CASSLAPRSGNTIYF
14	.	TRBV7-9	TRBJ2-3	CASSFPQGTDTQYF
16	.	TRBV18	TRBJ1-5	CASSHDRPRGNQPQHF
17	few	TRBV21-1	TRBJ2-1	CAPRRLAGLYSYNEQFF
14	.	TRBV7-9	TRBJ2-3	CAPNYPGSTDTQYF